These T cell receptor beta chains were read from a single sample in a study of cytomegalovirus exposure and HLA in healthy donors. Profiled with immunoSEQ multiplex PCR; TCRdb holds only in-frame clones, not every one. The table lists around 58,000 clones, more than 85% of them singletons. Sequencing was carried out using PBMCs. The receptor set was obtained from a woman aged 18-30 years in good health and CMV-seronegative. The CDR3 runs from the conserved cysteine through the conserved F or W. D genes are given only for firm matches. The size of a clone is reported for some rows only, either as once, few or many, or as a class for expanded clones.

>TRBV5-1|-|-|TRBJ1-4
TGCGCCAGCCGGCCAGGGGATGGATCTAATGAAAAACTGTTTTTT
CASRPGDGSNEKLFF
>TRBV5-1|TRBD2|few|TRBJ2-2
TGCGCCAGCAGTTCGGGACTAGCGGGAGAACGGGCCGGGGAGCTGTTTTTT
CASSSGLAGERAGELFF
>TRBV27|-|-|TRBJ2-2
TGTGCCAGCAGGGCTCAACGACAACGGAACACCGGGGAGCTGTTTTTT
CASRAQRQRNTGELFF
>TRBV25-1|-|-|TRBJ2-7
TGTGCCAGCAGTGGATCTTTGGACAGCTCCTACGAGCAGTACTTC
CASSGSLDSSYEQYF
>TRBV19|-|-|TRBJ2-7
TGTGCCAGTAGTACTCTGGGGCGCTCGGGCGAGCAGTACTTC
CASSTLGRSGEQYF
>TRBV6-5|TRBD1|-|TRBJ1-2
TGTGCCAGCAGTGCAGGACAGGGAGGCTATGGCTACACCTTC
CASSAGQGGYGYTF
>TRBV4-3|-|-|TRBJ1-1
TGCGCCAGCAGCCACACTATGGGGAGGGGTAACACTGAAGCTTTCTTT
CASSHTMGRGNTEAFF
>TRBV7-2|TRBD1|-|TRBJ1-5
TGTGCCAGCAGCCCCGGACAGGGCAAGTGGGCCCAGCATTTT
CASSPGQGKWAQHF
>TRBV7-8|TRBD1|-|TRBJ1-4
TGTGCCAGCAGCGCTACCGGGACAGTTAATGAAAAACTGTTTTTT
CASSATGTVNEKLFF
>TRBV2|TRBD2|-|TRBJ2-1
TGTGCCAGCAGTGAAGAGGGACTAGCGGGAGCTAAGGGGCAGTTCTTC
CASSEEGLAGAKGQFF
>TRBV7-9|TRBD2|-|TRBJ2-7
TGTGCCAGCATCTTCTCTAGCGGGACCCTGGGGGAGCAGTACTTC
CASIFSSGTLGEQYF
>TRBV7-9|TRBD2|-|TRBJ2-1
TGTGCCAGCAGCTCGCCGACTAGCCAGTCCTACAATGAGCAGTTCTTC
CASSSPTSQSYNEQFF
>TRBV7-9|TRBD1|-|TRBJ2-5
TGTGCCAGCAGCTTAGACACAGGGGAAAGAGTGTACTTC
CASSLDTGERVYF
>TRBV7-8|-|-|TRBJ2-2
TGTGCCAGCAGCGTCGAACACGGGTTTGCGGCCGGGGAGCTGTTTTTT
CASSVEHGFAAGELFF
>TRBV7-2|TRBD2|-|TRBJ2-7
TGTGCCAGCAGCGAACTAGCGGGAGTCTACTACGAGCAGTACTTC
CASSELAGVYYEQYF
>TRBV4-3|TRBD2|-|TRBJ2-1
TGCGCCAGCAGGCGCGGACTAGCGGTTAACAATGAGCAGTTCTTC
CASRRGLAVNNEQFF
>TRBV2|TRBD1|-|TRBJ1-1
TGTGCCAGCAGTGGGGACAGGGTACGCACTGAAGCTTTCTTT
CASSGDRVRTEAFF
>TRBV23-1|TRBD1|-|TRBJ2-1
TGCGCCAGCAGTCATCCCCTCGGGACAGTAGACAATGAGCAGTTCTTC
CASSHPLGTVDNEQFF
>TRBV5-1|TRBD1|-|TRBJ2-2
TGCGCCAGCAGCTCGACAGGGTTGTGGGGCACCGGGGAGCTGTTTTTT
CASSSTGLWGTGELFF
>TRBV30|-|once|TRBJ1-3
TGTGCCTGGACTATTGGGAGATCATCCGGAAACACCATATATTTT
CAWTIGRSSGNTIYF
>TRBV5-1|TRBD1|-|TRBJ1-1
TGCGCCAGCAGCCGTACAGGGGGCAGCACTGAAGCTTTCTTT
CASSRTGGSTEAFF
>TRBV10-3|TRBD2|-|TRBJ2-3
TGTGCCATCATGCCGGGAGGGCCCACAGATACGCAGTATTTT
CAIMPGGPTDTQYF
>TRBV28|-|-|TRBJ2-7
TGTGCCAGCAACAGGGCATCTAACTTCGAGCAGTACTTC
CASNRASNFEQYF
>TRBV7-6|-|-|TRBJ2-1
TGTGCCAGCAGCTCGAAGGGGGTCCCCTACAATGAGCAGTTCTTC
CASSSKGVPYNEQFF
>TRBV11-2|-|-|TRBJ1-5
TGTGCCAGCGCACAGGGAAAAGGTCAGCCCCAGCATTTT
CASAQGKGQPQHF
>TRBV19|-|-|TRBJ2-4
TGTGCCAGTAGTGAGCGCTTTCCGGCCAAAAACATTCAGTACTTC
CASSERFPAKNIQYF
>TRBV28|TRBD1|-|TRBJ2-7
TGTGCCAGCAGTCTCGTTTGTATGGACAGGGGTTGGTGCGAGCAGTACTTC
CASSLVCMDRGWCEQYF
>TRBV4-3|-|-|TRBJ2-1
TGCGCCAGCAGCCAAGGTTCCGGGAGCAATGAGCAGTTCTTC
CASSQGSGSNEQFF
>TRBV29-1|TRBD1|-|TRBJ1-2
TGCAGCGTTGACACACAGGGGGACTATGGCTACACCTTC
CSVDTQGDYGYTF
>TRBV5-1|TRBD1|once|TRBJ2-5
TGCGCCAGCAGCAGGACGGGACAGGGGAGAGAGACCCAGTACTTC
CASSRTGQGRETQYF
>TRBV5-1|TRBD2|-|TRBJ2-2
TGCGCCAGCAGCTTGGGACTAGCGCACGCGAACACCGGGGAGCTGTTTTTT
CASSLGLAHANTGELFF
>TRBV19|-|-|TRBJ1-5
TGTGCCAGTAGTATAATTAGAAACAATCAGCCCCAGCATTTT
CASSIIRNNQPQHF
>TRBV11-2|TRBD2|-|TRBJ2-7
TGTGCCAGCAGCTTAGTAGCGGGGGGACGCTACGAGCAGTACTTC
CASSLVAGGRYEQYF
>TRBV5-3|-|-|TRBJ1-6
TGTGCCAGAAGCTTGTGTAAAGTGTACAGAACTAATTCACCCCTCCACTTT
CARSLCKVYRTNSPLHF
>TRBV25-1|-|-|TRBJ2-2
TGTGCCAGCAGGGTGGGCGCCACCGGGGAGCTGTTTTTT
CASRVGATGELFF
>TRBV4-1|-|few|TRBJ2-7
TGCGCCAGCAGCCACCCCCCGCGGGGGCGGAGGATAGACGAGCAGTACTTC
CASSHPPRGRRIDEQYF
>TRBV11-2|-|-|TRBJ2-2
TGTGCCAGTAAACAGGGAGACACCGGGGAGCTGTTTTTT
CASKQGDTGELFF
>TRBV12-5|-|-|TRBJ1-1
TGTGCTAGTGGGGAGTCGGAGAACACTGAAGCTTTCTTT
CASGESENTEAFF
>TRBV28|TRBD2|-|TRBJ2-5
TGTGCCAGCAGTTCGGCGCGGGAGGGCCGGGGGGGGGAGACCCAGTACTTC
CASSSAREGRGGETQYF
>TRBV2|-|-|TRBJ2-1
TGTGCCAGCAATCCAATAGGGGGAGGGAAAGCTAATGAGCAGTTCTTC
CASNPIGGGKANEQFF
>TRBV7-9|-|-|TRBJ2-7
TGTGCCAGCAGCCCCAGGGTACCCTACTACGAGCAGTACTTC
CASSPRVPYYEQYF
>TRBV30|-|-|TRBJ2-2
TGTGCCTGGTTCCACAGAACCGGGGAGCTGTTTTTT
CAWFHRTGELFF